The 18 T cell receptor beta chains below come from one sample, sequenced in a study of technical replicates of blood from a few donors. Profiled with immunoSEQ multiplex PCR; TCRdb holds only in-frame clones, not every one. The data hold tens of thousands of clones, with about 92% observed a single time. Sequencing used T cells isolated from PBMCs. These receptors were collected from a human donor in good health.

The V and J genes are TRBV5-1 and TRBJ2-7; D might be TRBD1 (5 bases). CDR1 and CDR2 (germline): SGHRS, YFSETQ. V was trimmed by 1 base and J by 5 bases, leaving 7 bases between them. The CDR3 sequence is 12 residues long. CDR3 in DNA: TGCGCCAGCAGCTTGAAAGGGGACGAGCAGTACTTC. Amino acids: CASSLKGDEQYF.

This rearrangement joins TRBV7-2 to TRBJ1-5; D uncertain. V gave up 5 bases and J gave up 7 bases, with 12 bases separating them. The CDR3 runs 13 residues. Germline assignment: CDR1 SGHTA and CDR2 FQGNSA. CDR3 sequence (DNA): TGTGCCAGCAGCATACCGGGTTGGCAGCCCCAGCATTTT. Translation gives CASSIPGWQPQHF. The whole variable domain, remainder taken from reference TRBV7-2 and TRBJ1-5, is GAGVSQSPSNKVTEKGKDVELRCDPISGHTALYWYRQSLGQGLEFLIYFQGNSAPDKSGLPSDRFSAERTGGSVSTLTIQRTQQEDSAVYLCASSIPGWQPQHFGDGTRLSIL.

This clone was detected once. This rearrangement joins TRBV2 to TRBJ2-5; the D is unclear. Per germline, CDR1 SNHLY and CDR2 FYNNEI. Trimming took 1 base from V and 3 from J, leaving 6 bases between them. The CDR3 is 13 amino acids. CDR3 sequence: CASSEEFKETQYF. CDR3 in DNA: TGTGCCAGCAGTGAAGAATTCAAAGAGACCCAGTACTTC.

This chain links TRBV5-8 with TRBJ1-2, with D tentatively TRBD1 (5 bases). CDR1 is SGHTS and CDR2 is YDEGEE in the germline V gene. This CDR3 is built from 15 residues. V was trimmed by 0 bases and J by 0 bases, leaving 9 bases between them. CDR3 region: CASSLEGFTNYGYTF. In DNA, the CDR3 is TGTGCCAGCAGCTTGGAGGGGTTCACTAACTATGGCTACACCTTC.

V gene TRBV5-8 combines with J gene TRBJ1-2, with D unresolved. V was cut by 4 bases and J by 1 base, with 11 bases left in between. Germline CDR1 SGHTS, CDR2 YDEGEE. The CDR3 extends over 14 amino acids. CDR3 loop: CASSTNSYNYGYTF. Here the CDR3 DNA reads TGTGCCAGCAGCACAAACAGTTATAACTATGGCTACACCTTC.

This chain connects TRBV18 to TRBJ1-4, with D unresolved. This CDR3 has 18 residues. The germline V gene encodes CDR1 KGHSH and CDR2 LQKENI. Trimming removed 3 bases from V and 0 bases from J, with 17 bases in between. The CDR3 DNA reads TGTGCCAGCTCACCGCTCAACTCGAGACTTGCAACTAATGAAAAACTGTTTTTT. It yields the protein CASSPLNSRLATNEKLFF. Together with reference TRBV18 and TRBJ1-4, the CDR3 gives the full variable domain: NAGVMQNPRHLVRRRGQEARLRCSPMKGHSHVYWYRQLPEEGLKFMVYLQKENIIDESGMPKERFSAEFPKEGPSILRIQQVVRGDSAAYFCASSPLNSRLATNEKLFFGSGTQLSVL.

The chain joins TRBV19 to TRBJ2-1; D is uncertain. The CDR3 spans 14 residues. Trimming pared 3 bases from V and 5 bases from J, leaving 11 bases between. Per the germline V gene, CDR1 is LNHDA and CDR2 is SQIVND (reference sequence). The chain's CDR3 is CASSMFADNNEQFF. The CDR3 coding sequence is TGTGCCAGTAGTATGTTCGCGGATAACAATGAGCAGTTCTTC.

V and J are TRBV9 and TRBJ2-1; D call uncertain. The CDR3 loop spans 13 amino acids. Germline values: CDR1 SGDLS, CDR2 YYNGEE. Trimming left V 4 bases short and J 4 bases short, with 9 bases between. The CDR3 loop reads CASSITTYNEQFF. DNA of the CDR3: TGTGCCAGCAGCATAACTACTTACAATGAGCAGTTCTTC.

Written as DNA, the CDR3 is TGTGCCAGCAGTTGGCGAGGACAGGGGGGCACTGAAGCTTTCTTT. As protein: CASSWRGQGGTEAFF. The rearrangement links TRBV27 to TRBJ1-1, with TRBD1 matching 10 bases. The CDR3 spans 15 residues. With 4 bases clipped from V and 4 bases from J, the junction kept 6 bases outside the gene matches. CDR1 and CDR2 (germline): MNHEY, SMNVEV (reference sequence).

The chain employs TRBV10-2 and TRBJ2-7, with 7 bases matching TRBD1. In germline, CDR1 is WSHSY, CDR2 SAAADI. The CDR3 loop spans 10 amino acids. The J segment lost 13 bases and the V segment lost 8 bases, leaving 8 bases of the junction unmatched. In nucleotides, the CDR3 is TGCGCCAGCTTAGGGGACAGACCCTACTTC. Protein sequence: CASLGDRPYF.

The rearrangement joins TRBV5-1 to TRBJ1-1; possible D gene TRBD1, 5 bases. Germline CDR1 and CDR2: SGHRS and YFSETQ. The CDR3 is 14 residues long. V was pared by 4 bases and J by 1 base, with 11 bases between. The CDR3 loop is CASSPAGGNTEAFF. CDR3 nucleotides: TGCGCCAGCAGCCCGGCGGGGGGGAACACTGAAGCTTTCTTT. Drawing the rest from reference TRBV5-1 and TRBJ1-1, the complete variable domain is KAGVTQTPRYLIKTRGQQVTLSCSPISGHRSVSWYQQTPGQGLQFLFEYFSETQRNKGNFPGRFSGRQFSNSRSEMNVSTLELGDSALYLCASSPAGGNTEAFFGQGTRLTVV.

This chain connects TRBV6-6 to TRBJ2-5; 8 positions match TRBD1. CDR3 length: 16 amino acids. Germline values: CDR1 MNHNY, CDR2 SVGAGI (reference sequence). Trimming removed 4 bases from V and 5 bases from J; junction bases left unmatched: 12. CDR3: CASSSTGGNIWETQYF. In DNA form, the CDR3 reads TGTGCCAGCAGTTCAACAGGGGGAAATATATGGGAGACCCAGTACTTC.

This clone has only one observation. The chain combines TRBV6-5 with TRBJ2-3, with TRBD2 identical over 7 bases. The CDR3 has 14 residues. V trimming: 5 bases; J trimming: 2 bases; junction bases outside the gene matches: 4. CDR1 and CDR2 from the germline V gene are MNHEY and SVGAGI. CDR3 sequence (DNA): TGTGCCAGCAGTATTAGCGGGTACACAGATACGCAGTATTTT. Translating it yields CASSISGYTDTQYF.

The J gene is TRBJ1-1, the V gene TRBV5-1; D not certain. This CDR3 is built from 13 residues. Germline V lookup: CDR1 SGHRS, CDR2 YFSETQ. V was cut by 0 bases and J by 1 base, with 4 bases left in between. The CDR3 DNA reads TGCGCCAGCAGCTTGGCACAGAACACTGAAGCTTTCTTT. Encoded protein: CASSLAQNTEAFF.

This chain connects TRBV29-1 to TRBJ2-7; TRBD1 aligns across 7 bases. V lost 6 bases to trimming and J lost 4 bases; unmatched junction nucleotides: 9. The CDR3 runs to 13 residues. Germline V gene lookup returns CDR1 SQVTM and CDR2 ANQGSEA. The CDR3 DNA reads TGCAGCGTAAGACAGGGAATGATTTACGAGCAGTACTTC. As protein: CSVRQGMIYEQYF.

This clone was observed once. The chain uses TRBV14 and TRBJ1-2; 7 bases are shared with TRBD1. The CDR3 is made up of 13 amino acids. The germline gives CDR1 SGHDN, CDR2 FVKESK. With 5 bases clipped from V and 7 bases from J, the junction kept 7 bases outside the gene matches. In DNA form, the CDR3 reads TGTGCCAGCAGCTTGACAGGGAGAGGTGGCTACACCTTC. Protein product: CASSLTGRGGYTF. Using reference TRBV14 and TRBJ1-2 for the parts outside the CDR3, the full variable domain is EAGVTQFPSHSVIEKGQTVTLRCDPISGHDNLYWYRRVMGKEIKFLLHFVKESKQDESGMPNNRFLAERTGGTYSTLKVQPAELEDSGVYFCASSLTGRGGYTFGSGTRLTVV.

The chain uses TRBV7-6 and TRBJ2-3, with 9 bases lining up with TRBD2. The germline gives CDR1 SGHVS, CDR2 FNYEAQ. Trimming at V came to 1 base and at J to 2 bases, leaving 4 bases not matched to a gene. The CDR3 covers 16 residues. In DNA form, the CDR3 reads TGTGCCAGCAGCTTAGGCCTAGCGGGGTACACAGATACGCAGTATTTT. Its translation: CASSLGLAGYTDTQYF. The full variable domain, its missing parts supplied by reference TRBV7-6 and TRBJ2-3, is GAGVSQSPRYKVTKRGQDVALRCDPISGHVSLYWYRQALGQGPEFLTYFNYEAQQDKSGLPNDRFSAERPEGSISTLTIQRTEQRDSAMYRCASSLGLAGYTDTQYFGPGTRLTVL.

This clone was recorded once. The CDR3 DNA reads as TGTGCCAGCTCCGCAGGGGATACGCAGTATTTT. This gives the protein CASSAGDTQYF. The chain uses TRBV18 and TRBJ2-3; D possibly corresponds to TRBD1 (5 bases). Trimming left V 6 bases short and J 6 bases short, with 7 bases between. Germline V gene lookup returns CDR1 KGHSH and CDR2 LQKENI. This CDR3 spans 11 amino acids. The full variable domain, rest sourced from reference TRBV18 and TRBJ2-3, is NAGVMQNPRHLVRRRGQEARLRCSPMKGHSHVYWYRQLPEEGLKFMVYLQKENIIDESGMPKERFSAEFPKEGPSILRIQQVVRGDSAAYFCASSAGDTQYFGPGTRLTVL.